A few counts support the clone carrying this T cell receptor beta chain. No antigen is known for it. A much larger clone differs by one base, so this may be a read error. The record originates from a study of CD8+CD57+ T cells in acquired aplastic anemia. Study-level background: An average of 3.2 ug of DNA was obtained from sorted CD4+ and CD8+ cells. CD4+ cell libraries from healthy donors averaged approximately 9.8 million reads. Study results and caveats: Fewer than 30 CD8+ CDR3 sequences were shared between patients and controls. Controls did not differ significantly from patients in CD8+ Simpson's diversity.

Profiling that covered TCR beta VDJ and CDR3 relied on genomic DNA as its template. One entry per CDR3 protein, called by TCRdb with MiXCR from the reads. The sample comprises 50,000 to 70,000 distinct CDR3 sequences, about 56% of which are singletons, and about 2.5% rests with the top ten. The germline gives CDR1 SGHDN, CDR2 FVKESK. The CDR3 runs to 14 residues. Trimming at V came to 8 bases and at J to 8 bases, leaving 14 bases not matched to a gene. V usage is TRBV14 and J usage is TRBJ1-2; 7 nucleotides align to TRBD1. The sample consisted of sorted CD4+, CD8+, or CD8+CD57+ T cells (not recorded which) from PBMCs. This TCR derives from a human donor in good health, serving as a control. The CDR3, as DNA: TGTGCCAGCGGAGGGGACAGCTCCCAGGCAGGCTACACCTTC. Its translation: CASGGDSSQAGYTF.